These 30 T cell receptor beta chains were all obtained from the same sample, sequenced in a study of spatial heterogeneity in lung cancer. Specified time point: sample taken at primary tumor resection. Study observations and caveats: Tumor mutation counts were tracked by expanded intratumoral alpha and beta TCR counts.

Their specific antigens are unknown. TCRdb re-analysed the 5' RACE reads in MiXCR, keeping a single row per CDR3 protein. The data contain 100,000 to 110,000 distinct CDR3 sequences, about 4.6% of them seen just once; the ten biggest clones take up about 20%. Sequences were derived from lung tumor tissue, sampled at surgery. Receptor source: a male donor with early-stage non-small cell lung cancer.

Many counts were recorded for this clonotype. The gene calls are TRBV5-1 and TRBJ1-4; D unclear. Germline-derived CDR1 and CDR2 are SGHRS and YFSETQ. This CDR3 is 13 amino acids long. The V and J ends lost 5 bases and 4 bases respectively, with 9 bases between them. DNA for the CDR3: TGCGCCAGCAGGTGGAAGCTTAATGAAAAACTGTTTTTT. This translates into CASRWKLNEKLFF.

The chain has TRBV11-3 and TRBJ2-3, with D possibly being TRBD2 (6 bases). This CDR3 is 15 amino acids long. Per the germline V gene, CDR1 is SGHNT and CDR2 is YENEEA. V dropped 5 bases and J dropped 4 bases, with 16 bases sitting between them. The CDR3 sequence is CASSPRLGWSDTQYF. The CDR3 nucleotides read TGTGCCAGCAGCCCCCGACTAGGGTGGTCAGATACGCAGTATTTT.

This clonotype was seen a handful of times. The chain employs TRBV27 and TRBJ1-2, with D possibly matching TRBD1 (5 bases). Germline CDR1 and CDR2: MNHEY and SMNVEV (reference sequence). V lost 3 bases, J lost 5 bases, and 10 bases lay in between. This CDR3 contains 13 residues. CDR3 DNA: TGTGCCAGCAGTTTGCAGGGAGGATATGGCTACACCTTC. Residues: CASSLQGGYGYTF.

This clonotype was observed at least ten times. The chain couples TRBV18 to TRBJ1-1; the D is unclear. In germline, CDR1 is KGHSH, CDR2 LQKENI. CDR3 length equals 11 residues. Trimming took off 3 bases at V and 3 bases at J, with 2 bases between the two ends. The DNA of the CDR3 is TGTGCCAGCTCACCGGACACTGAAGCTTTCTTT. It codes for CASSPDTEAFF.

This clonotype was recorded many times. In nucleotides, the CDR3 is TGTGCCAGCAGTGGACGGACAGTTTACACTGAAGCTTTCTTT. Amino acids: CASSGRTVYTEAFF. The V call is TRBV6-1, the J call TRBJ1-1; perhaps TRBD1 as D (6 bases). The germline V gene encodes CDR1 MNHNS and CDR2 SASEGT. V was clipped by 4 bases and J by 3 bases, with 12 bases between them. This CDR3 region has 14 residues.

This clonotype was counted many times. The CDR3 spells CASRGRGGVQETQYF. The CDR3 nucleotides read TGTGCCAGCAGGGGAAGGGGTGGGGTGCAAGAGACCCAGTACTTC. V is TRBV11-2 and J is TRBJ2-5, with TRBD1 as a possible D gene (5 bases). The CDR3 is 15 residues long. The germline V gene encodes CDR1 SGHAT and CDR2 FQNNGV. Trimming left V 6 bases short and J 2 bases short, with 16 bases between.

At least ten counts were recorded for this clonotype. The chain couples TRBV6-5 to TRBJ2-5; TRBD1 aligns across 7 bases. Trimming at V came to 5 bases and at J to 2 bases, leaving 11 bases not matched to a gene. The V gene's germline CDR1 is MNHEY and CDR2 SVGAGI. The CDR3 extends over 16 amino acids. CDR3 in DNA: TGTGCCAGCAGTCCCTTAGGGGGCGGTCATCAAGAGACCCAGTACTTC. Its translation is CASSPLGGGHQETQYF.

This clonotype came up many times. The chain couples TRBV15 to TRBJ2-7; D ambiguous. The germline V gene encodes CDR1 LNHNV and CDR2 YYDKDF (reference sequence). This CDR3 has 14 residues. Trimming removed 0 bases from V and 7 bases from J, with 13 bases in between. Written as DNA, the CDR3 is TGTGCCACCAGCAGAGACCATGGACCTTTGGAGCAGTACTTC. Translation gives CATSRDHGPLEQYF.

This clonotype was recorded at least ten times. This chain links TRBV4-1 with TRBJ1-3; D is unclear. Trimming stripped 0 bases from V and 0 bases from J, with 18 bases between. Germline V gene lookup returns CDR1 MGHRA and CDR2 YSYEKL. This CDR3 comprises 19 residues. The CDR3 is CASSQEFWEASSSGNTIYF. DNA for the CDR3: TGCGCCAGCAGCCAAGAGTTCTGGGAGGCCTCGAGCTCTGGAAACACCATATATTTT.

This clonotype has a count of ten or more. The V call is TRBV5-1, the J call TRBJ1-6, with D perhaps matching TRBD1 (5 bases). Germline CDR1 reads SGHRS; CDR2 reads YFSETQ. The germline V and J ends were trimmed by 1 base and 9 bases, with 8 bases remaining between them. CDR3 size: 13 residues. This CDR3 is CASSLHDSSPLHF. Here the CDR3 DNA reads TGCGCCAGCAGCTTGCATGACAGTTCACCCCTCCACTTT.

This clonotype was detected only a few times. V is TRBV18 and J is TRBJ2-1; tentative D call: TRBD2 (6 bases). V lost 5 bases, J lost 4 bases, and 15 bases lay in between. The CDR3 runs to 15 residues. CDR1 is KGHSH, CDR2 LQKENI, per germline. The CDR3 DNA reads as TGTGCCAGCTCAGTGACTAGTTCTGGTTACAATGAGCAGTTCTTC. As protein: CASSVTSSGYNEQFF.

This clonotype was counted ten times or more. This chain connects TRBV9 to TRBJ2-7, with TRBD1 identical over 11 bases. Germline loops: CDR1 SGDLS, CDR2 YYNGEE. The CDR3 consists of 17 residues. V gave up 0 bases and J gave up 2 bases; unmatched junction bases: 7. The DNA of the CDR3 is TGTGCCAGCAGCGTAGGGACAGGGGGCTACTCGCCCTACGAGCAGTACTTC. Protein product: CASSVGTGGYSPYEQYF.

This clonotype has ten or more counts. J is TRBJ2-2 and V is TRBV6-5; D is ambiguous. This CDR3 is 15 amino acids long. Germline V gene sequence: CDR1 MNHEY, CDR2 SVGAGI. V gave up 3 bases and J gave up 1 base, with 9 bases separating them. CDR3 coding DNA: TGTGCCAGCAGTTATCTAACGGAGAACACCGGGGAGCTGTTTTTT. Translation: CASSYLTENTGELFF.

There are many counts of this clonotype. This chain joins TRBV7-9 and TRBJ2-7; D possibly uses TRBD1 or TRBD2 (5 bases each). V was pared by 4 bases and J by 3 bases, with 16 bases between. The CDR3 is 15 residues long. Germline loops: CDR1 SEHNR, CDR2 FQNEAQ (reference sequence). The CDR3 bases are TGTGCCAGCAGCTCACCTGGGGGACCAAGCTACGAGCAGTACTTC. This sequence encodes CASSSPGGPSYEQYF.

This clonotype showed up many times. The CDR3, as DNA: TGTGCCAGCGGAGGGGGACGGGGTTCCTACAATGAGCAGTTCTTC. The encoded protein is CASGGGRGSYNEQFF. V and J are TRBV5-4 and TRBJ2-1; D is tentatively TRBD1 or TRBD2 (6 bases each). This CDR3 is built from 15 residues. The germline V gene has CDR1 SGHNT and CDR2 YYREEE (reference sequence). Deletions cut 7 bases from V and 1 base from J, with 15 bases between.

This chain joins TRBV5-4 and TRBJ2-7, with 9 positions matching TRBD2. After removal of 2 bases from V and 2 bases from J, the junction contained 5 bases not matched to a gene. Germline V lookup: CDR1 SGHNT, CDR2 YYREEE (reference sequence). The CDR3 loop spans 15 amino acids. The chain's CDR3 is CASSFGGRAAYEQYF. Here the CDR3 DNA reads TGTGCCAGCAGCTTCGGCGGGAGGGCGGCCTACGAGCAGTACTTC.

The V and J genes are TRBV5-1 and TRBJ1-1; TRBD1 matches 8 bases. J lost 4 bases, V lost 4 bases, and 9 bases had no gene match. Germline V lookup: CDR1 SGHRS, CDR2 YFSETQ. This CDR3 region has 15 residues. The CDR3 spells CASSPGTGGGTEAFF. CDR3 in DNA: TGCGCCAGCAGCCCAGGGACAGGCGGGGGCACTGAAGCTTTCTTT.

This clonotype was detected many times. The chain combines TRBV5-1 with TRBJ2-5; 9 positions agree with TRBD2. Germline CDR1 reads SGHRS; CDR2 reads YFSETQ. The CDR3 loop spans 16 amino acids. V lost 1 base to trimming and J lost 2 bases; unmatched junction nucleotides: 6. The DNA of the CDR3 is TGCGCCAGCAGCTTGTGGCTAGCGGGAAAACAAGAGACCCAGTACTTC. It translates to CASSLWLAGKQETQYF.

There are many counts of this clonotype. The chain employs TRBV5-1 and TRBJ1-3; 8 nucleotides line up with TRBD1. Per the germline V gene, CDR1 is SGHRS and CDR2 is YFSETQ. J was trimmed by 3 bases and V by 1 base; bases with no gene match: 3. The CDR3 has 15 residues. CDR3 nucleotide sequence: TGCGCCAGCAGCTTGACGGGACAGGTTGGAAACACCATATATTTT. Its translation: CASSLTGQVGNTIYF.

This clonotype was found a few times. This chain links TRBV2 with TRBJ1-2; D is possibly TRBD1 (5 bases). Trimming left V 2 bases short and J 7 bases short, with 14 bases between. The CDR3 sequence is 14 residues long. The V gene's germline CDR1 is SNHLY and CDR2 FYNNEI. The CDR3, as DNA: TGTGCCAGCAGTGAATGGGGCAGGGAATCTGGCTACACCTTC. Protein product: CASSEWGRESGYTF. The full variable domain, its missing parts supplied by reference TRBV2 and TRBJ1-2, is EPEVTQTPSHQVTQMGQEVILRCVPISNHLYFYWYRQILGQKVEFLVSFYNNEISEKSEIFDDQFSVERPDGSNFTLKIRSTKLEDSAMYFCASSEWGRESGYTFGSGTRLTVV.

This clonotype was detected many times. This rearrangement joins TRBV28 to TRBJ1-2; the D gene is possibly TRBD1 (6 bases). Germline V gene data show CDR1 as MDHEN and CDR2 as SYDVKM. There are 15 residues in the CDR3. Between the trimmed V and J ends, which lost 3 bases and 6 bases, there was a span of 17 bases. The CDR3 reads CASSLNGQTQNGYTF. CDR3 DNA: TGTGCCAGCAGTTTGAACGGACAGACACAGAATGGCTACACCTTC.

This clonotype was detected ten times or more. The chain carries TRBV6-1 and TRBJ1-1; TRBD1 might be the D (5 bases). The germline V and J ends were trimmed by 4 bases and 6 bases, with 12 bases remaining between them. CDR1 and CDR2 (germline): MNHNS, SASEGT. The CDR3 is made up of 13 amino acids. CDR3 protein: CASSVGEPSEAFF. CDR3 nucleotides: TGTGCCAGCAGTGTAGGGGAACCCTCTGAAGCTTTCTTT.

This clonotype was seen ten or more times. The chain links TRBV9 to TRBJ2-1; possibly TRBD2 for D (6 bases). The CDR3 contains 18 residues. The ends were cut back, 2 bases at V and 0 bases at J, with 18 bases in the middle. Germline CDR1 reads SGDLS; CDR2 reads YYNGEE. CDR3 coding DNA: TGTGCCAGCAGCGTTTTTCGGGATTCCGGGAGCTCCTACAATGAGCAGTTCTTC. Translating gives CASSVFRDSGSSYNEQFF.

This chain links TRBV6-5 with TRBJ1-1; D gene uncertain. This CDR3 contains 16 residues. V was pared by 8 bases and J by 1 base, with 20 bases between. From germline, CDR1 is MNHEY and CDR2 SVGAGI. CDR3 nucleotides: TGTGCCAGCCGACAAATCGGAGGACTTACGAACACTGAAGCTTTCTTT. Protein: CASRQIGGLTNTEAFF.

This clonotype was seen at least ten times. The rearrangement uses TRBV29-1 and TRBJ2-5; D is ambiguous. The CDR3 is made up of 11 amino acids. CDR1 SQVTM and CDR2 ANQGSEA come from the germline V gene. This CDR3 is CSSLYQETQYF. Written as DNA, the CDR3 is TGCAGTTCTTTGTACCAAGAGACCCAGTACTTC.

The rearrangement uses TRBV28 and TRBJ2-7; the D is unclear. The germline V gene has CDR1 MDHEN and CDR2 SYDVKM. The CDR3 is made up of 15 amino acids. V lost 2 bases and J lost 4, with 15 bases in between. Written as DNA, the CDR3 is TGTGCCAGCAGTTTACCCCATTGGGCGGATTACGAGCAGTACTTC. This sequence encodes CASSLPHWADYEQYF.

This clonotype was detected a few times. The chain joins TRBV30 to TRBJ1-1, with a weak D call TRBD1 (6 bases). The CDR3 runs to 16 residues. V dropped 2 bases and J dropped 1 base, with 17 bases sitting between them. Germline loops: CDR1 GTSNPN, CDR2 SVGIG (reference sequence). CDR3 protein: CAWSRTFGTPNTEAFF. The CDR3 DNA is TGTGCCTGGAGTCGCACCTTCGGGACACCGAACACTGAAGCTTTCTTT.

The J gene is TRBJ1-5, the V gene TRBV5-1; 7 positions match TRBD1. V shed 7 bases and J 9 bases; nucleotides not matched to a gene: 13. This CDR3 has 14 amino acids. Germline CDR1 reads SGHRS; CDR2 reads YFSETQ. CDR3 region: CASPSGQGVGPQHF. The CDR3 nucleotides are TGCGCCAGCCCCTCCGGGCAGGGGGTAGGGCCCCAGCATTTT.

This clonotype was detected a few times. The V call is TRBV6-5, the J call TRBJ2-7; 10 bases fit TRBD2. V shed 3 bases and J 7 bases; nucleotides not matched to a gene: 6. Per the germline V gene, CDR1 is MNHEY and CDR2 is SVGAGI. The CDR3 is 14 amino acids. CDR3 DNA: TGTGCCAGCAGTTATGCTAGCGGGAGCGGGGAGCAGTACTTC. Translation gives CASSYASGSGEQYF.

This clonotype was recorded at least ten times. The chain has TRBV5-1 and TRBJ1-1, with D possibly being TRBD1 (6 bases). Germline-derived CDR1 and CDR2 are SGHRS and YFSETQ. Trimming cost V 5 bases and J 0 bases, with 14 bases left between them. This CDR3 has 15 residues. The CDR3, as DNA: TGCGCCAGCAGAAAATACACAGGGCTGAACACTGAAGCTTTCTTT. Amino acids: CASRKYTGLNTEAFF. Full variable domain (outside the CDR3, taken from reference TRBV5-1 and TRBJ1-1): KAGVTQTPRYLIKTRGQQVTLSCSPISGHRSVSWYQQTPGQGLQFLFEYFSETQRNKGNFPGRFSGRQFSNSRSEMNVSTLELGDSALYLCASRKYTGLNTEAFFGQGTRLTVV.